The 6 T cell receptor beta chains below were found in one sample sequenced in a study of blood T cell repertoires in COVID-19. Generated by immunoSEQ multiplex PCR, the TCRdb table keeps only in-frame clones and is missing some. Of a few hundred thousand clones in the sample, around nine tenths are singletons; the top ten hold around 2.9%. The sample taken for sequencing was peripheral blood. The receptors shown here come from a human donor in a cohort sampled during active COVID-19.

This chain connects TRBV9 to TRBJ1-1; 7 bases match TRBD1. From germline, CDR1 is SGDLS and CDR2 YYNGEE. V lost 4 bases, J lost 7 bases, and 13 bases stayed unmatched. This CDR3 is 15 amino acids long. As DNA, the CDR3 is TGTGCCAGCAGCCTCAGCCCAGGGGGTTACGATGAAGCTTTCTTT. Translation gives CASSLSPGGYDEAFF.

This chain links TRBV2 with TRBJ2-7; 7 nucleotides align to TRBD1. This CDR3 contains 15 residues. The V segment lost 7 bases and the J segment 2 bases; nucleotides outside the gene matches: 11. Germline lookup yields CDR1 SNHLY and CDR2 FYNNEI. The CDR3 DNA follows: TGTGCCAGCATCGAAGGGGACAGTATGACCTACGAGCAGTACTTC. Protein: CASIEGDSMTYEQYF. Complete variable domain (other parts from reference TRBV2 and TRBJ2-7): EPEVTQTPSHQVTQMGQEVILRCVPISNHLYFYWYRQILGQKVEFLVSFYNNEISEKSEIFDDQFSVERPDGSNFTLKIRSTKLEDSAMYFCASIEGDSMTYEQYFGPGTRLTVT.

This chain links TRBV30 with TRBJ2-1; the match to TRBD2 covers 7 bases. Germline V lookup: CDR1 GTSNPN, CDR2 SVGIG (reference sequence). This CDR3 comprises 17 residues. V trimming: 0 bases; J trimming: 8 bases; junction bases outside the gene matches: 16. Here the CDR3 reads CAWSVPGGSGLVDEQFF. The CDR3 DNA follows: TGTGCCTGGAGTGTACCCGGGGGTAGCGGGCTCGTCGATGAGCAGTTCTTC.

The V gene is TRBV5-1, the J gene TRBJ2-3; TRBD2 matches 7 bases. Unmatched junction bases numbered 6, after V lost 4 bases and J lost 4 bases. This CDR3 contains 14 residues. The germline V gene encodes CDR1 SGHRS and CDR2 YFSETQ. The CDR3 nucleotides are TGCGCCAGCAGCAAGGCGGGGGAACCAGATACGCAGTATTTT. It encodes CASSKAGEPDTQYF.

The chain recombines TRBV4-2 with TRBJ2-3; TRBD2 agrees at 14 bases. Unmatched junction bases numbered 2, after V lost 1 base and J lost 8 bases. CDR3 length equals 15 residues. Germline V gene sequence: CDR1 LGHNA, CDR2 YNFKEQ. As DNA, the CDR3 is TGTGCCAGCAGCCAAGGACTAGCGGGGGGGCCTACGCAGTATTTT. This translates into CASSQGLAGGPTQYF.

V gene TRBV7-2 combines with J gene TRBJ2-7; perhaps TRBD1 as D (6 bases). The CDR3 length is 13 residues. Germline CDR1 reads SGHTA; CDR2 reads FQGNSA. Trimming took off 0 bases at V and 7 bases at J, with 10 bases between the two ends. The CDR3 DNA reads TGTGCCAGCAGCTTAGCGGGGGCAAATGAGCAGTACTTC. It encodes CASSLAGANEQYF.